Shown below are 19 T cell receptor beta chains from a single sample sequenced in a study of T-cell memory formation after mild COVID-19. Using its own MiXCR run on the 5' RACE reads, TCRdb lists one record per CDR3 protein. The table lists approximately 400,000 distinct CDR3 sequences, roughly 17% of them singletons, with under 25% in the top ten. Specimen: PBMCs or a T cell subset sorted from them (not recorded which). The receptors stem from a man aged 18 to 35 who had mild COVID-19 (a few samples of this study predate the infection). Cell type and time point are not known.

The chain has TRBV7-6 and TRBJ2-1; D is possibly TRBD1 or TRBD2 (6 bases each). The germline V and J ends were trimmed by 4 bases and 10 bases, with 20 bases remaining between them. CDR1 and CDR2 (germline): SGHVS, FNYEAQ. This CDR3 has 15 amino acids. The CDR3 loop is CASSSWGASTREQFF. The CDR3 region has the DNA TGTGCCAGCAGCTCGTGGGGGGCCTCAACTCGGGAGCAGTTCTTC.

This clonotype was detected ten times or more. The chain has TRBV29-1 and TRBJ2-1; the D is unclear. The CDR3 is 11 residues long. V gave up 4 bases and J gave up 6 bases, with 7 bases separating them. The germline V gene encodes CDR1 SQVTM and CDR2 ANQGSEA. This CDR3 reads CSVVLSNEQFF. In DNA, the CDR3 is TGCAGCGTTGTGCTTAGCAATGAGCAGTTCTTC.

This clonotype was counted a few times. This chain joins TRBV13 and TRBJ1-6; D is undetermined. CDR3 length equals 16 residues. Trimming took off 5 bases at V and 8 bases at J, with 19 bases between the two ends. The V gene's germline CDR1 is PRHDT and CDR2 FYEKMQ (reference sequence). This CDR3 is CASSQWTGLGDSPLHF. The CDR3 DNA reads as TGTGCCAGCAGCCAATGGACTGGTTTAGGAGATTCACCCCTCCACTTT. Filled out from reference TRBV13 and TRBJ1-6, the complete variable domain reads AAGVIQSPRHLIKEKRETATLKCYPIPRHDTVYWYQQGPGQDPQFLISFYEKMQSDKGSIPDRFSAQQFSDYHSELNMSSLELGDSALYFCASSQWTGLGDSPLHFGNGTRLTVT.

The chain combines TRBV29-1 with TRBJ2-7, with D hard to call. Germline values: CDR1 SQVTM, CDR2 ANQGSEA. Trimming took off 4 bases at V and 5 bases at J, with 6 bases between the two ends. The CDR3 is made up of 10 amino acids. CDR3 in amino acids: CSVGGNEQYF. Here the CDR3 DNA reads TGCAGCGTTGGGGGAAACGAGCAGTACTTC.

The chain is built from TRBV7-9 and TRBJ2-7, with D possibly called TRBD1 or TRBD2 (5 bases each). The CDR3 spans 14 residues. The germline CDR1 and CDR2 sequences are SEHNR and FQNEAQ (reference sequence). V shed 6 bases and J shed 9 bases, with 21 bases lying between them. In nucleotides, the CDR3 is TGTGCCAGCAGTCCAGGACACCTAAGAGCGGTGCAGTACTTC. It codes for CASSPGHLRAVQYF.

This clonotype was seen a few times. The chain links TRBV4-3 to TRBJ1-4; 11 bases align to TRBD1. In germline, CDR1 is LGHNA, CDR2 YSLEER. J was trimmed by 8 bases and V by 4 bases; bases with no gene match: 6. The CDR3 runs to 15 residues. In DNA, the CDR3 is TGCGCCAGCAGCCCAGGGACAGGGGGAATGGAAAAACTGTTTTTT. Its protein product is CASSPGTGGMEKLFF.

J is TRBJ1-1 and V is TRBV6-2 or TRBV6-3, with D unclear. Trimming shortened V by 5 bases and J by 2 bases, and 21 bases separated the two germline ends. The CDR3 has 17 amino acids. Germline V gene data show CDR1 as MNHEY and CDR2 as SVGEGT. CDR3 bases: TGTGCCAGCAGTAACCCCGCCCGTGGAGCGGGTAACACTGAAGCTTTCTTT. Residues: CASSNPARGAGNTEAFF.

This chain connects TRBV12-3 or TRBV12-4 to TRBJ2-7; D uncertain. This CDR3 is built from 11 residues. In DNA, the CDR3 is TGTAGTTCGTCCGTGGGCTACGAGCAGTACTTC. Its translation is CSSSVGYEQYF.

This clonotype was counted many times. The V and J genes are TRBV12-3 or TRBV12-4 and TRBJ2-3, with 8 bases fitting TRBD2. The J segment lost 5 bases and the V segment lost 4 bases, leaving 5 bases of the junction unmatched. This CDR3 region has 14 residues. In DNA, the CDR3 is TGTGCCAGCAGTTACGGGGGGGCCGGAGATACGCAGTATTTT. Translating gives CASSYGGAGDTQYF.

This clonotype has a handful of counts. The chain recombines TRBV7-2 with TRBJ2-3; 8 bases fit TRBD2. The CDR3 totals 12 residues. J was trimmed by 10 bases and V by 3 bases; bases with no gene match: 3. The germline V gene has CDR1 SGHTA and CDR2 FQGNSA. CDR3 bases: TGTGCCAGCAGCTTCGGACTAGCTTCGCAGTATTTT. Protein: CASSFGLASQYF.

This clonotype was counted only a few times. J is TRBJ2-3 and V is TRBV10-3; TRBD1 agrees at 10 bases. The CDR3 totals 13 residues. CDR1 is ENHRY, CDR2 SYGVKD, per germline. With 9 bases clipped from V and 2 bases from J, the junction kept 2 bases outside the gene matches. The CDR3 DNA reads TGTGCCATGGGGACAGGGGCCACAGATACGCAGTATTTT. Its protein product is CAMGTGATDTQYF.

Note on this clonotype: Germline is not matched at one junction end, which may reflect a read error. The V and J genes are TRBV7-8 and TRBJ2-3; D unclear. The CDR3 contains 13 residues. The germline gives CDR1 SGHVS, CDR2 FQNEAQ. CDR3 DNA sequence: TGTGCCATCAGCTCCGAGCCACAGAATACGCAGTATTTT. Residues: CAISSEPQNTQYF.

A note on this clonotype: This CDR3 fails to terminate in the conserved phenylalanine or tryptophan, so it likely reflects a read error. The genes are TRBV4-3 and TRBJ1-5, with 7 positions matching TRBD1. CDR3 size: 16 residues. CDR1 is LGHNA and CDR2 is YSLEER in the germline V gene. The junction had 10 bases not matched to a gene; V was cut back by 0 bases and J by 8 bases. The CDR3, as DNA: TGCGCCAGCAGCCAAGATATTAAGGGGGCTGTTAAGCCCCAGCATATT. Its protein is CASSQDIKGAVKPQHI.

This clonotype turned up a few times. The rearrangement joins TRBV19 to TRBJ1-4; a possible D gene is TRBD1 (5 bases). Germline lookup yields CDR1 LNHDA and CDR2 SQIVND (reference sequence). This CDR3 contains 14 residues. Trimming took 4 bases from V and 5 from J, leaving 11 bases between them. The DNA for the CDR3 is TGTGCCAGTAGTAGCCACCGACAGAATGAAAAACTGTTTTTT. It codes for CASSSHRQNEKLFF.

The rearrangement links TRBV6-5 to TRBJ1-1, with D tentatively TRBD1 (6 bases). The CDR3 has 11 residues. Germline-derived CDR1 and CDR2 are MNHEY and SVGAGI. V dropped 2 bases and J dropped 8 bases, with 6 bases sitting between them. For the CDR3, the DNA is TGTGCCAGCAGTTACAGGGGGGAAGCTTTCTTT. It encodes CASSYRGEAFF.

The V and J genes are TRBV6-2 or TRBV6-3 and TRBJ2-6; D remains unclear. Germline assignment: CDR1 MNHEY and CDR2 SVGEGT. Trimming took off 9 bases at V and 2 bases at J, with 11 bases between the two ends. This CDR3 has 14 residues. The CDR3 here is CASGMWPGANVLTF. The DNA for the CDR3 is TGTGCCAGTGGGATGTGGCCTGGGGCCAACGTCCTGACTTTC.

This clonotype was found many times. CDR3 sequence reads: CASSQEAGPNVDTQYF. CDR3 DNA sequence: TGCGCCAGCAGCCAAGAGGCAGGGCCTAATGTAGATACGCAGTATTTT. The chain links TRBV4-1 to TRBJ2-3; weak D call: TRBD1 (5 bases). CDR1 MGHRA and CDR2 YSYEKL come from the germline V gene. V lost 0 bases and J 5 bases, leaving 15 bases between the germline ends. CDR3 size: 16 residues.

This clonotype showed up just a few times. The rearrangement uses TRBV7-9 and TRBJ1-2; D gene ambiguous. The CDR3 runs 15 residues. Per the germline V gene, CDR1 is SEHNR and CDR2 is FQNEAQ (reference sequence). The ends were cut back, 6 bases at V and 8 bases at J, with 22 bases in the middle. The CDR3 DNA reads TGTGCCAGCAGTGCCACGCAGTTGGGAACCAGGGGCTACACCTTC. Encoded protein: CASSATQLGTRGYTF.

This clonotype has just a few counts. The chain joins TRBV7-9 to TRBJ1-6; 10 nucleotides agree with TRBD1. The CDR3 covers 15 residues. Unmatched junction bases numbered 7, after V lost 5 bases and J lost 9 bases. CDR1 and CDR2 from the germline V gene are SEHNR and FQNEAQ (reference sequence). The CDR3 bases are TGTGCCAGCAGCAGGTGGACAGGGGGAGTTTCACCCCTCCACTTT. It encodes CASSRWTGGVSPLHF.